The present T cell receptor beta chain was sequenced within a study of T cells expressing NK-cell markers. Study as a whole: Obtained from sorted CD3+CD56+NKG2C+, CD3+CD56+NKG2C- and CD3+CD56-NKG2C+ T cells were the TCR beta repertoires. Seven of the eight sequenced donors were HCMV-seropositive; one was seronegative. General study findings and limits: Dominant NKG2C+ clonotypes made up about 1.0-7.5% of CD8+ T cells in a handful of donors.

Generation of TCR beta cDNA was performed by 5'RACE template switching incorporating UMIs. For each CDR3 protein, TCRdb gives one entry from its re-call of the 5' RACE reads, without DNA. The sample has about half a million distinct CDR3 sequences. Germline CDR1 SGHVS, CDR2 FQNEAQ. CDR3 size: 13 residues. About this clonotype itself: Antigen specificity is unknown.

The chain is built from TRBV7-8 and TRBJ1-1. This receptor was identified in a woman aged 45-65 years in good health. The sample consisted of blood T cells: a sorted CD56 or NKG2C T cell subset, CD4+ or CD8+ T cells, or bulk PBMC T cells (not recorded which). CDR3 region: CASSPTANTEAFF. The full variable domain, completed using reference TRBV7-8 and TRBJ1-1, is GAGVSQSPRYKVAKRGQDVALRCDPISGHVSLFWYQQALGQGPEFLTYFQNEAQLDKSGLPSDRFFAERPEGSVSTLKIQRTQQEDSAVYLCASSPTANTEAFFGQGTRLTVV.